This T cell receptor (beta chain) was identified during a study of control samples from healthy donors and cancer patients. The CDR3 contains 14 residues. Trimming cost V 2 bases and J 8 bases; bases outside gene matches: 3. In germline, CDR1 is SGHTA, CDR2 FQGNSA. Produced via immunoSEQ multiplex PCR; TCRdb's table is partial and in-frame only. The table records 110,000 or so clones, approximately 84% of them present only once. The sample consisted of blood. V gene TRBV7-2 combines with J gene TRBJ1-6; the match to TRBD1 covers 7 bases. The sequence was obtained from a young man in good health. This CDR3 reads CASSLSGQYSPLHF. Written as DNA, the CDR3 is TGTGCCAGCAGCTTATCGGGACAGTATTCACCCCTCCACTTT. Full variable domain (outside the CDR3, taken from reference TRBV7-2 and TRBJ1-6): GAGVSQSPSNKVTEKGKDVELRCDPISGHTALYWYRQSLGQGLEFLIYFQGNSAPDKSGLPSDRFSAERTGGSVSTLTIQRTQQEDSAVYLCASSLSGQYSPLHFGNGTRLTVT.